Only a few counts were recorded for the clone carrying this TCR beta chain. Method: immunoSEQ multiplex PCR; TCRdb's copy keeps in-frame clones and lacks some. This sample yields some 130,000 clones, of which more than 75% are seen a single time; over 10% belongs to the top ten. This entry is derived from a study of blood T cell repertoires in COVID-19. The CDR3 totals 16 residues. V lost 6 bases to trimming and J lost 3 bases, with 20 bases between them. CDR1 is MNHEY and CDR2 is SVGEGT in the germline V gene. Seattle patient enrollment occurred during active infection, with longitudinal follow-up thereafter.

The chain carries TRBV6-2 or TRBV6-3 and TRBJ1-1; TRBD1 is a possible D gene (5 bases). Sequencing was carried out using peripheral blood. This TCR came from a woman aged 70-85 years with COVID-19, enrolled during active disease. The CDR3 DNA follows: TGTGCCAGCAGCCCGAGGTGGGGAGGGGAAGACACTGAAGCTTTCTTT. Translation gives CASSPRWGGEDTEAFF.